The TCR beta chain described here comes from a study of Ad26.COV2.S vaccination and SARS-CoV-2 variants. Study-wide background: Each vaccinee took Ad26.COV2.S intramuscularly, once or twice 56 days apart. Study-wide results and limits: Substantial post-vaccination breadth of spike-specific CD8+ and CD4+ T cell responses was reported.

Note on this clone: Antigen specificity is unknown.

The V and J ends lost 0 bases and 10 bases respectively, with 16 bases between them. The CDR3 runs 16 residues. Germline V lookup: CDR1 MGHRA, CDR2 YSYEKL. Only in-frame clones appear in the TCRdb table, and some are missing; sequencing was by immunoSEQ multiplex PCR. The sample carries 300,000 to 350,000 clones, around 88% recorded once. Treatment specified: some 20 received Ad26.COV2.S at low or high dose, single or two shots; 5 received placebo; per-sample allocation not given. On day 63 after the first injection, vaccine and placebo recipients gave samples. Wuhan-strain SARS-CoV-2 spike was expressed by the Ad26 vector that made up the vaccine.

The source material was peripheral blood, sampled in a trial of Ad26.COV2.S vaccine versus placebo. This TCR derives from a person aged 18 to 59 who received the Ad26.COV2.S COVID-19 vaccine or a placebo. The rearrangement uses TRBV4-1 and TRBJ1-6; the D gene is possibly TRBD1 (5 bases). The chain's CDR3 is CASSQDAGHPESPLHF. CDR3 DNA sequence: TGCGCCAGCAGCCAAGATGCAGGGCACCCCGAGTCACCCCTCCACTTT.